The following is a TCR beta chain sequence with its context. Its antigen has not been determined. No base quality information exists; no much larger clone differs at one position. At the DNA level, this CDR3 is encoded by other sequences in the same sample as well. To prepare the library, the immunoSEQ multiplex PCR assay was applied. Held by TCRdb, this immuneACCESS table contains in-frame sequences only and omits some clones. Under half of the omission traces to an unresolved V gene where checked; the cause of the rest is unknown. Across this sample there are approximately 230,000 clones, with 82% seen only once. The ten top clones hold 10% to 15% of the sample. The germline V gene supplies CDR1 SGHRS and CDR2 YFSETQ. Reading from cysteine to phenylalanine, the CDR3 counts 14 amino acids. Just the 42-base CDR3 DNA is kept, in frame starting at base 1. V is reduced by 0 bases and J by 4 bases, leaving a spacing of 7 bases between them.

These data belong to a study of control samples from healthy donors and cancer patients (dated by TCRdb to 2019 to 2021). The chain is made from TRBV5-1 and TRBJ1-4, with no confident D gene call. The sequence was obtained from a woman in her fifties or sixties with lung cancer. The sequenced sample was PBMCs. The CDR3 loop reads CASSLDRSNEKLFF. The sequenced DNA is TGCGCCAGCAGCTTGGACAGAAGTAATGAAAAACTGTTTTTT. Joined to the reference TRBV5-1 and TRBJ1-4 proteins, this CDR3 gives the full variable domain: KAGVTQTPRYLIKTRGQQVTLSCSPISGHRSVSWYQQTPGQGLQFLFEYFSETQRNKGNFPGRFSGRQFSNSRSEMNVSTLELGDSALYLCASSLDRSNEKLFFGSGTQLSVL.